The 7 T cell receptor beta chains listed next were all sequenced from one sample in a study of CD8 T cells in ankylosing spondylitis. One entry per CDR3 protein results from TCRdb running MiXCR on the 5' RACE reads. The sample consists of some 30,000 distinct CDR3 sequences, over 12% of them appearing once. Sequences were obtained from blood. The source is a male donor with ankylosing spondylitis or in good health (not recorded which).

This chain connects TRBV9 to TRBJ2-1, with 8 bases fitting TRBD2. The CDR3 consists of 15 residues. The trim removed 0 bases at V and 5 bases at J, leaving 4 bases unmatched. Germline CDR1 SGDLS, CDR2 YYNGEE. Here the CDR3 DNA reads TGTGCCAGCAGCGTAGTTCCTAGCGGGCACAATGAGCAGTTCTTC. Protein product: CASSVVPSGHNEQFF.

This clonotype was picked up many times. V usage is TRBV20-1 and J usage is TRBJ2-2; D gene uncertain. Per germline, CDR1 DFQATT and CDR2 SNEGSKA (reference sequence). CDR3 length: 11 amino acids. V was clipped by 4 bases and J by 3 bases, with 3 bases between them. The CDR3 protein is CSATHTGELFF. CDR3 nucleotide sequence: TGCAGTGCTACCCACACCGGGGAGCTGTTTTTT.

The V and J genes are TRBV5-6 and TRBJ1-2; D gene uncertain. Germline CDR1 reads SGHDT; CDR2 reads YYEEEE. Trimming removed 6 bases at V and 4 bases at J, with 13 bases between. CDR3 length equals 13 residues. The CDR3 region has the DNA TGTGCCAGCACCCCGGGAGTAGCCTATGGCTACACCTTC. This sequence encodes CASTPGVAYGYTF.

The V gene is TRBV7-2, the J gene TRBJ2-5; TRBD2 might be the D (6 bases). Germline CDR1 SGHTA, CDR2 FQGNSA. The V and J ends lost 5 bases and 2 bases respectively, with 9 bases between them. This CDR3 is 13 amino acids long. CDR3 region: CASSPGLQETQYF. DNA for the CDR3: TGTGCCAGCAGCCCGGGACTGCAAGAGACCCAGTACTTC.

There are a few counts of this clonotype. The chain joins TRBV12-3 or TRBV12-4 to TRBJ1-1; D is undetermined. The CDR3 extends over 14 amino acids. The V and J ends lost 7 bases and 4 bases respectively, with 16 bases between them. The CDR3 spells CASILVGGSTEAFF. CDR3 DNA sequence: TGTGCCAGCATCTTAGTGGGTGGGAGCACTGAAGCTTTCTTT.

This clonotype has just a few counts. The chain is built from TRBV28 and TRBJ1-4; no reliable D call. Trimming left V 4 bases short and J 3 bases short, with 9 bases between. The CDR3 covers 14 residues. CDR1 and CDR2 (germline): MDHEN, SYDVKM. The CDR3 region has the DNA TGTGCCAGCAGTTCCGGGCCTTCTAATGAAAAACTGTTTTTT. Translating it yields CASSSGPSNEKLFF. Supplemented by reference TRBV28 and TRBJ1-4, the full variable domain reads DVKVTQSSRYLVKRTGEKVFLECVQDMDHENMFWYRQDPGLGLRLIYFSYDVKMKEKGDIPEGYSVSREKKERFSLILESASTNQTSMYLCASSSGPSNEKLFFGSGTQLSVL.

By sample share, this clonotype is medium-sized. The chain joins TRBV5-5 to TRBJ1-1; unclear D gene. Trimming removed 2 bases at V and 1 base at J, with 6 bases between. CDR1 and CDR2 from the germline V gene are SGHKS and YYEKEE (reference sequence). The CDR3 is 13 amino acids. CDR3 DNA sequence: TGTGCCAGCAGCTTATGGGGGAACACTGAAGCTTTCTTT. Protein: CASSLWGNTEAFF.